This T cell receptor (beta chain) was retrieved from a study of shared clonotypes between healthy human individuals. Findings of the study overall: The represented genetic and exposure-history diversity was limited by the small number of donors.

Naive CD8 cells lacked CD45RO and underwent positive selection for CCR7, leaving out terminally differentiated effector memory CD45RA+ cells. To note about this clone: Antigen unknown.

Assay: immunoSEQ multiplex PCR; the TCRdb copy retains only in-frame clones and omits some. The sample shows about 2,100,000 clones, roughly 91% of them seen only once. The CDR3 is 13 residues long. Germline assignment: CDR1 SGHNT and CDR2 YENEEA. V was trimmed by 1 base and J by 5 bases, leaving 8 bases between them. This sequence originates from a young man in good health. Some clones in this sample may be carry-over from other donors' samples. The specimen sequenced was naive CD8+ T cells from PBMCs. This chain connects TRBV11-3 to TRBJ1-1, with a tentative D call TRBD1 (6 bases). CDR3 amino acids: CASSLAGETEAFF. Here the CDR3 DNA reads TGTGCCAGCAGCTTAGCAGGGGAAACTGAAGCTTTCTTT. Drawing the rest from reference TRBV11-3 and TRBJ1-1, the complete variable domain is EAGVVQSPRYKIIEKKQPVAFWCNPISGHNTLYWYLQNLGQGPELLIRYENEEAVDDSQLPKDRFSAERLKGVDSTLKIQPAELGDSAVYLCASSLAGETEAFFGQGTRLTVV.